This T cell receptor (beta chain) was documented in a study of cytomegalovirus exposure and HLA in healthy donors. With 60 Vbeta and 13 Jbeta primers, the PCR was carried out. Repertoires were generated with immunoSEQ multiplex PCR, while TCRdb's copy carries only in-frame clones and drops some. The sample lists 200,000 or so clones, roughly 84% seen once, with roughly 0.2% in the top ten. Germline V lookup: CDR1 MGHRA, CDR2 YSYEKL. Trimming took 0 bases from V and 6 from J; bases not matched to a gene: 10. The CDR3 totals 17 residues. The source of this sequence is a girl under three years old in good health and CMV-seronegative. The sample taken for sequencing was PBMCs. The rearrangement joins TRBV4-1 to TRBJ2-3; 9 positions agree with TRBD2. The CDR3 DNA reads as TGCGCCAGCAGCCAAGATAATAGCGGGAGTTGGTCCGATACGCAGTATTTT. As protein: CASSQDNSGSWSDTQYF.